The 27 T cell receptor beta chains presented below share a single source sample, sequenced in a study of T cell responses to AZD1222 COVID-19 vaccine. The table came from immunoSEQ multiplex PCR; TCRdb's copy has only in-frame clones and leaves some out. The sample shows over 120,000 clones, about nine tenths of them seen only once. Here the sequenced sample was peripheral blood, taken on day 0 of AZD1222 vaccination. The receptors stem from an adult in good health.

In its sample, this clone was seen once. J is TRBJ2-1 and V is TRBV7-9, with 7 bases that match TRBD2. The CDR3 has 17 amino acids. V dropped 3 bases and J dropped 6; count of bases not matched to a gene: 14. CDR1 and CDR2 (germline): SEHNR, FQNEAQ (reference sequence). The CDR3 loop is CASSFLGEAGVVNEQFF. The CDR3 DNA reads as TGTGCCAGCAGCTTCCTAGGCGAGGCGGGAGTGGTCAATGAGCAGTTCTTC.

The CDR3, as DNA: TGTGCCAGCTCCATCACTTGGACAGGGGGCGAAAAACTGTTTTTT. It is translated as CASSITWTGGEKLFF. V usage is TRBV27 and J usage is TRBJ1-4; 11 nucleotides align to TRBD1. V shed 8 bases and J 8 bases; nucleotides not matched to a gene: 10. Germline CDR1 and CDR2: MNHEY and SMNVEV (reference sequence). The CDR3 runs 15 residues. The entire variable domain, with the rest obtained from reference TRBV27 and TRBJ1-4, is as follows: EAQVTQNPRYLITVTGKKLTVTCSQNMNHEYMSWYRQDPGLGLRQIYYSMNVEVTDKGDVPEGYKVSRKEKRNFPLILESPSPNQTSLYFCASSITWTGGEKLFFGSGTQLSVL.

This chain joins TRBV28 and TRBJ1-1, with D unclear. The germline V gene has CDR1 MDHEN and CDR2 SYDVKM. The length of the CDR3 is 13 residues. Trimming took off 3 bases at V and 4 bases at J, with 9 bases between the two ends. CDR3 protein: CASSFRRITEAFF. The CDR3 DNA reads TGTGCCAGCAGTTTTAGGCGGATCACTGAAGCTTTCTTT.

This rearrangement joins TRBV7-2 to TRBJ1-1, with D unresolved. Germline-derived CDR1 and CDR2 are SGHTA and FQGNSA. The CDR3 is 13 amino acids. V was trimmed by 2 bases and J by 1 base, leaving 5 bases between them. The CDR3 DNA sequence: TGTGCCAGCAGCTTATGGGGGAACACTGAAGCTTTCTTT. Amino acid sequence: CASSLWGNTEAFF.

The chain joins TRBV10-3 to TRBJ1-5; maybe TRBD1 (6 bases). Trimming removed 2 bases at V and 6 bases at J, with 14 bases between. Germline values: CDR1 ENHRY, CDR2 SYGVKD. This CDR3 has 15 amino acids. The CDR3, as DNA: TGTGCCATCAGTGAGGAACAGGGCTCGGGTCAGCCCCAGCATTTT. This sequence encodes CAISEEQGSGQPQHF.

CDR3 in DNA: TGTGCCAGCAGCTTAGGCGGGGCGCTCTACGAGCAGTACTTC. This codes for CASSLGGALYEQYF. The chain links TRBV11-3 to TRBJ2-7; possible D gene TRBD2, 6 bases. Germline V gives CDR1 SGHNT, CDR2 YENEEA. The CDR3 extends over 14 amino acids. The V gene lost 1 base and the J gene lost 3 bases, with 10 bases spanning the gap.

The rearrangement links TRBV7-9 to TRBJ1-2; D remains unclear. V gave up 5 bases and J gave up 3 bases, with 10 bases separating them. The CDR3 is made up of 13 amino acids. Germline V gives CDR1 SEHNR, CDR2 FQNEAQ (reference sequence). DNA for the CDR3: TGTGCCAGCAGCCAACTTAGCCACTATGGCTACACCTTC. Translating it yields CASSQLSHYGYTF.

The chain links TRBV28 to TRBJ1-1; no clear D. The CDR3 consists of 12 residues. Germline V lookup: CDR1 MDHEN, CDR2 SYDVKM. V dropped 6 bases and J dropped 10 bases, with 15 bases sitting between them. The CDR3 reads CASSLGPPGAFF. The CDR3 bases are TGTGCCAGCAGCCTGGGCCCCCCTGGAGCTTTCTTT. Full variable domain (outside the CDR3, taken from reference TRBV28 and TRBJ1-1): DVKVTQSSRYLVKRTGEKVFLECVQDMDHENMFWYRQDPGLGLRLIYFSYDVKMKEKGDIPEGYSVSREKKERFSLILESASTNQTSMYLCASSLGPPGAFFGQGTRLTVV.

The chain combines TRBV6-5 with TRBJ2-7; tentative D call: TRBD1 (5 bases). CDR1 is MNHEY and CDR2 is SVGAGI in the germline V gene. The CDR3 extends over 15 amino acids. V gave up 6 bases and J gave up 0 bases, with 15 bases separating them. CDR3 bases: TGTGCCAGCAGAGTCAACAGGAGAAACTCCTACGAGCAGTACTTC. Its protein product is CASRVNRRNSYEQYF.

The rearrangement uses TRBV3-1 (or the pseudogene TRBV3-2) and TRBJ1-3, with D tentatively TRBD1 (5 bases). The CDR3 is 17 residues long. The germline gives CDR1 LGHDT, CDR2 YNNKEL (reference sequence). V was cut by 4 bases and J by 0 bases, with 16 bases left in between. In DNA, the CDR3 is TGTGCCAGCAGCCCCTACGGCGGGGGAACCTCTGGAAACACCATATATTTT. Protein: CASSPYGGGTSGNTIYF.

Here the CDR3 reads CASSYGINSPLHF. The CDR3 DNA is TGTGCCAGCAGTTACGGAATCAATTCACCCCTCCACTTT. The chain joins TRBV6-5 to TRBJ1-6; no clear D. V shed 2 bases and J shed 7 bases, with 6 bases lying between them. Germline CDR1 reads MNHEY; CDR2 reads SVGAGI. The CDR3 has 13 amino acids.

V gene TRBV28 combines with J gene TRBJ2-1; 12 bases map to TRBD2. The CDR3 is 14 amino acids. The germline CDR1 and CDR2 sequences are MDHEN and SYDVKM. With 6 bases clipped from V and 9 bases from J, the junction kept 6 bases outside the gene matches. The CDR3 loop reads CASSFGLAGSEQFF. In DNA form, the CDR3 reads TGTGCCAGCAGCTTCGGACTAGCGGGAAGTGAGCAGTTCTTC.

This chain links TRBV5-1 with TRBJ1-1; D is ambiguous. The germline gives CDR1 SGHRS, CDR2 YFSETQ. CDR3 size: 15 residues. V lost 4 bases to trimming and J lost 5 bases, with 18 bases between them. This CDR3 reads CASSLHREVGTEAFF. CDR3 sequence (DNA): TGCGCCAGCAGCCTACACCGGGAAGTTGGGACTGAAGCTTTCTTT.

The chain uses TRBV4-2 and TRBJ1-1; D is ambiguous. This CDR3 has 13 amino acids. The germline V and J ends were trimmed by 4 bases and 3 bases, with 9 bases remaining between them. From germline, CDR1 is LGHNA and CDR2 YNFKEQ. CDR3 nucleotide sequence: TGTGCCAGCAGCCCTAGGGAGGACACTGAAGCTTTCTTT. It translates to CASSPREDTEAFF.

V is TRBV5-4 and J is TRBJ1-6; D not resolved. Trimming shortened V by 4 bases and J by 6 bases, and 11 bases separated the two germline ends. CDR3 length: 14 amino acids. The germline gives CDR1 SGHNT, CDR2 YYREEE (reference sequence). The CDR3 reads CASSLGILNSPLHF. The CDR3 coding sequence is TGTGCCAGCAGCCTAGGGATACTTAATTCACCCCTCCACTTT.

Here the CDR3 reads CASSSDRSNTGELFF. CDR3 DNA: TGTGCCAGCAGCTCCGACAGATCGAACACCGGGGAGCTGTTTTTT. The chain has TRBV11-1 and TRBJ2-2; maybe TRBD1 (5 bases). This CDR3 region has 15 residues. Germline V gene sequence: CDR1 SGHAT, CDR2 FQDESV (reference sequence). Trimming took 4 bases from V and 0 from J, leaving 9 bases between them.

CDR3 sequence: CASSLRGAGGSEAFF. CDR3 DNA sequence: TGTGCCAGCAGCCTACGAGGGGCCGGGGGTTCTGAAGCTTTCTTT. The chain uses TRBV3-1 (or the pseudogene TRBV3-2) and TRBJ1-1, with D tentatively TRBD1 (5 bases). The CDR3 consists of 15 residues. Trimming pared 4 bases from V and 6 bases from J, leaving 18 bases between. Germline V lookup: CDR1 LGHDT, CDR2 YNNKEL (reference sequence).

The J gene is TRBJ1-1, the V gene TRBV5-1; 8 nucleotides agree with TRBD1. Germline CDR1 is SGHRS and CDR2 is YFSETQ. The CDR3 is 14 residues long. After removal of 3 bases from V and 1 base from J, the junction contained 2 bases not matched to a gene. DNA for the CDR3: TGCGCCAGCAGCTCTGACAGGGGGAACACTGAAGCTTTCTTT. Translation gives CASSSDRGNTEAFF.

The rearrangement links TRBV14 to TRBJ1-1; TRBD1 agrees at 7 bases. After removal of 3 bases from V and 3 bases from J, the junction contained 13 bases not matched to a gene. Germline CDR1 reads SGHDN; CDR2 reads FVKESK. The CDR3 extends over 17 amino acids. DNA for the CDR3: TGTGCCAGCAGCCATCAGATCGGCAGGGGGGAAGACACTGAAGCTTTCTTT. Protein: CASSHQIGRGEDTEAFF.

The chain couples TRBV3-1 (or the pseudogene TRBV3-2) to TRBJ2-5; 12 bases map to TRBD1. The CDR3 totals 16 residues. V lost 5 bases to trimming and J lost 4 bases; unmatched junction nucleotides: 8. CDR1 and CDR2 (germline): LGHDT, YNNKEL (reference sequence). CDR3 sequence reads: CASSFYRDRGRETQYF. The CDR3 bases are TGTGCCAGCAGCTTTTACCGGGACAGGGGGCGAGAGACCCAGTACTTC.

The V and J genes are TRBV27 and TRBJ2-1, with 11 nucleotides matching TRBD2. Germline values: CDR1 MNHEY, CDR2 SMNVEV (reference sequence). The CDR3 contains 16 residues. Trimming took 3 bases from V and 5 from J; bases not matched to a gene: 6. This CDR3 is CASSLYLTSGDNEQFF. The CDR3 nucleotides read TGTGCCAGCAGTTTGTACCTGACTAGCGGGGACAATGAGCAGTTCTTC.

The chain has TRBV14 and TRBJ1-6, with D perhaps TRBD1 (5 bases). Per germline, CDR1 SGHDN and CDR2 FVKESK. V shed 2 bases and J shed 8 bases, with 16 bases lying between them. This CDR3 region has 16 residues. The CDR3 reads CASSQIGGSNYSPLHF. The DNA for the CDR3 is TGTGCCAGCAGCCAAATTGGGGGGTCAAATTATTCACCCCTCCACTTT.

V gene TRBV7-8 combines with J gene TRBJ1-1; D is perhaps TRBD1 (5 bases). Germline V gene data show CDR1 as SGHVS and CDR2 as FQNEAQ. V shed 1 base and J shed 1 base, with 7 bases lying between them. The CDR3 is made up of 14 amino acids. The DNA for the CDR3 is TGTGCCAGCAGCTTAGGAGGGGAGAACACTGAAGCTTTCTTT. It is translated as CASSLGGENTEAFF.

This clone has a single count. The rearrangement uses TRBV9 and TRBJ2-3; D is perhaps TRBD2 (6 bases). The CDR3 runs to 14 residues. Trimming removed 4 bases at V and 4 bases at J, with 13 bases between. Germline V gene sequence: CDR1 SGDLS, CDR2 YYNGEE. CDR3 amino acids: CASSQLWGADTQYF. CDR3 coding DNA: TGTGCCAGCAGCCAGTTGTGGGGGGCAGATACGCAGTATTTT.

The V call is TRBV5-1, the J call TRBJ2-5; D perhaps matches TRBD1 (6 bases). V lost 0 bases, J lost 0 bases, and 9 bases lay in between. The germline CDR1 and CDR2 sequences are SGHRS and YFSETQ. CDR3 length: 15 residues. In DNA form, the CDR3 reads TGCGCCAGCAGCTTGGGAGGACAGCACCAAGAGACCCAGTACTTC. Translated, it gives CASSLGGQHQETQYF.

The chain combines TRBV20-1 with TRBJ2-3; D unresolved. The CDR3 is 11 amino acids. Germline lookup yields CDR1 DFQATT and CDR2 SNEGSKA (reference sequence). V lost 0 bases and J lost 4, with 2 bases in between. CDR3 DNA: TGCAGTGCTAGAGACCCAGATACGCAGTATTTT. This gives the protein CSARDPDTQYF.

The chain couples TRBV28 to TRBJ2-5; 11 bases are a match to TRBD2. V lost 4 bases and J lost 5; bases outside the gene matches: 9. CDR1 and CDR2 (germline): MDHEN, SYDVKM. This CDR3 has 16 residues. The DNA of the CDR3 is TGTGCCAGCAGTTCGGCGGGTAGCGGGAGGGTGGAGACCCAGTACTTC. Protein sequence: CASSSAGSGRVETQYF.